In this sample, the clone carrying this T cell receptor beta chain turned up once. Its antigen is unidentified. This record comes from a study of shared clonotypes between healthy human individuals. V lost 5 bases and J 8 bases, leaving 10 bases between the germline ends. Germline CDR1 and CDR2: SGHVS and FNYEAQ. The CDR3 spans 12 residues. The assay was immunoSEQ multiplex PCR, and TCRdb's table has in-frame clones only and misses some. Here the sample spans some 2,500,000 clones, 85% to 95% being singletons. Study results and caveats: Four donors shared approximately 5% of their naive CD4 clonotypes.

The donors were adults (healthy and HIV-negative) with no recent acute infections or vaccinations. Memory CD4+ cells were the fraction left after CD45RA+ naive selection. The TCR comes from a man between 18 and 29 years old in good health. Some clones in this sample may be carry-over from other donors' samples. What was sequenced was naive CD4+ T cells from PBMCs. As to subset: CD45RA+ positively selected. J is TRBJ2-1 and V is TRBV7-6; D is undetermined. CDR3 sequence: CASSRRPDEQFF. The CDR3 bases are TGTGCCAGCAGCCGCCGGCCGGATGAGCAGTTCTTC.